A selection of T cell receptor beta chains follows, all from one sample in a study of PD-L1 blockade in urothelial cancer. This table comes from immunoSEQ multiplex PCR, and its TCRdb copy is limited to in-frame clones, with some not included. This table has tens of thousands of clones, roughly nine tenths appearing once. This material consisted of PBMCs, taken around atezolizumab (anti-PD-L1) treatment. The receptor source for this set is an elderly woman with urothelial cancer. The CDR3 runs from the conserved cysteine through the conserved F or W. D genes are given only for firm matches. Size values are once, few and many counts, or a class for expanded clones, and some rows have none.

D	size	V	J	DNA	CDR3
TRBD2	.	TRBV5-1	TRBJ2-1	TGCGCCAGCAGCCCGGGACTAGCGGGACTGAGCTCCTACAATGAGCAGTTCTTC	CASSPGLAGLSSYNEQFF
TRBD1	.	TRBV28	TRBJ2-7	TGTGCCAGCAGTCCCGCGCGGGACAGGGAACGGTACGAGCAGTACTTC	CASSPARDRERYEQYF
TRBD2	.	TRBV11-3	TRBJ2-3	TGTGCCAGCAGCCTGAGCGGGAGTACAGATACGCAGTATTTT	CASSLSGSTDTQYF
.	.	TRBV10-1	TRBJ1-1	TGCGCCAGCAGTGGGCCCTTACAAGTTGAAGCTTTCTTT	CASSGPLQVEAFF
TRBD1	.	TRBV2	TRBJ1-3	TGTGCCAGCAGTGAAGGGACAGGGGCTGGAAACACCATATATTTT	CASSEGTGAGNTIYF
TRBD2	.	TRBV6-1	TRBJ2-5	TGTGCCAGCAGCCCTCTAGCGGGAGGCGGGGAGACCCAGTACTTC	CASSPLAGGGETQYF
TRBD2	.	TRBV6-6	TRBJ2-7	TGTGCCAGCAGTACCCTTATTATAGCGGGAAACTACGAGCAGTACTTC	CASSTLIIAGNYEQYF
TRBD1	.	TRBV6-6	TRBJ1-4	TGTGCCAGCCGATACAGGGGGACTAATGAAAAACTGTTTTTT	CASRYRGTNEKLFF
.	.	TRBV5-6	TRBJ1-1	TGTGCCAGCAGCTTGGGAACAGGGTTTTTGAACACTGAAGCTTTCTTT	CASSLGTGFLNTEAFF
.	.	TRBV28	TRBJ2-7	TGTGCCAGCAGTGTGGGCAGTAGTTCCTACGAGCAGTACTTC	CASSVGSSSYEQYF
.	.	TRBV19	TRBJ1-2	TGTGCCAGTAAAAAGGAGACGAATGGCTACACCTTC	CASKKETNGYTF
TRBD1	.	TRBV19	TRBJ2-2	TGTGCCACTAGGCCGGGACAGATTGCCGGGGAGCTGTTTTTT	CATRPGQIAGELFF
.	.	TRBV29-1	TRBJ2-4	TGCAGCGTTGTTCCCGGCCGGGGAGGATTAGCCAAAAACATTCAGTACTTC	CSVVPGRGGLAKNIQYF
TRBD2	.	TRBV27	TRBJ2-5	TGTGCCAGCAGTGGACGGACTAGCGGGAGCGGGAAGACCCAGTACTTC	CASSGRTSGSGKTQYF
TRBD2	.	TRBV5-4	TRBJ2-2	TGTGCCAGCAGCTTGATGACTAGCGGGATCACCGGGGAGCTGTTTTTT	CASSLMTSGITGELFF
TRBD2	.	TRBV5-1	TRBJ2-1	TGCGCCAGCAGCTTGACGGGGGGCTACAATGAGCAGTTCTTC	CASSLTGGYNEQFF
.	.	TRBV28	TRBJ1-3	TGTGCCAGCAGTTTTCTCCAGATGGTCTCTGGAAACACCATATATTTT	CASSFLQMVSGNTIYF
TRBD1	.	TRBV28	TRBJ2-5	TGTGCCAGCAGTCTTCCGACAGGGGAGACCCAGTACTTC	CASSLPTGETQYF
.	.	TRBV2	TRBJ2-1	TGTGCCAGCAAGGAGGGGGCTCTTAACAATGAGCAGTTCTTC	CASKEGALNNEQFF
TRBD1	.	TRBV5-1	TRBJ2-7	TGCGCCAGCAGCGGGGGGACAGGAGGGTCCTACGAGCAGTACTTC	CASSGGTGGSYEQYF
TRBD2	.	TRBV9	TRBJ2-1	TGTGCCAGCAGCCCTCTGGGAGGGCGGGTGGATGAGCAGTTCTTC	CASSPLGGRVDEQFF
TRBD1	.	TRBV11-2	TRBJ1-2	TGTGCCAGCAGCGGCCGACAGGGGAACTATGGCTACACCTTC	CASSGRQGNYGYTF
.	.	TRBV9	TRBJ1-3	TGTGCCAGCAGCCCCCCCGGAGTATCTGGAAACACCATATATTTT	CASSPPGVSGNTIYF
.	.	TRBV18	TRBJ1-3	TGTGCCAGCTCATCAATTCCGCAGGGACAAACTGGAAACACCATATATTTT	CASSSIPQGQTGNTIYF
TRBD1	.	TRBV6-1	TRBJ2-2	TGTGCCAGCACTCCTAGACAGGGGCGCGGGGAGCTGTTTTTT	CASTPRQGRGELFF
.	.	TRBV1	TRBJ2-6	TGCACCAGCAGCCAAGTCTTAGGGGCCGGCAGGAAGAGGGCCAACGTCCTGACTTTC	CTSSQVLGAGRKRANVLTF
.	.	TRBV7-9	TRBJ2-5	TGTGCCAGCAGCTTAGCTAGCAGGGTTGAGACCCAGTACTTC	CASSLASRVETQYF
.	.	TRBV30	TRBJ2-7	TGTGCCTGGAGCCCTAGTAGCTACGAGCAGTACTTC	CAWSPSSYEQYF
TRBD1	.	TRBV7-2	TRBJ2-7	TGTGCCACATCGGACAGGGGGAGCTCCTACGAGCAGTACTTC	CATSDRGSSYEQYF
.	once	TRBV27	TRBJ2-6	TGTGCCAGCAGAGACAGACAGTTTACTGGGGCCAACGTCCTGACTTTC	CASRDRQFTGANVLTF
TRBD1	.	TRBV9	TRBJ2-1	TGTGCCAGCAGCACCGGGACAGGACTCGGACAGCTATACAATGAGCAGTTCTTC	CASSTGTGLGQLYNEQFF
.	.	TRBV7-2	TRBJ2-1	TGTGCCAGCAGCTTAGCGTCGGGGTCCAATGAGCAGTTCTTC	CASSLASGSNEQFF
.	.	TRBV28	TRBJ1-5	TGTGCCAGCAGTCCCGGGGGGCAGCCCCAGCATTTT	CASSPGGQPQHF
.	once	TRBV9	TRBJ2-3	TGTGCCAGCAGCGGGGCAGGGCGTATGAGCACAGATACGCAGTATTTT	CASSGAGRMSTDTQYF
TRBD1	.	TRBV19	TRBJ1-5	TGTGCCAGCAGAACCCACAGGGGCGGGCAGCCCCAGCATTTT	CASRTHRGGQPQHF
.	.	TRBV7-2	TRBJ2-7	TGTGCCAGCAGCCACCCGCCCCTGGAGTTTCACAGGTACGAGCAGTACTTC	CASSHPPLEFHRYEQYF
.	.	TRBV28	TRBJ1-2	TGTGCCAGCAGTTCTGACAGGTCCTACTATGGCTACACCTTC	CASSSDRSYYGYTF
.	.	TRBV5-1	TRBJ2-5	TGCGCCAGCAGCCCGTCTTCGGGGGAGACCCAGTACTTC	CASSPSSGETQYF
TRBD1	once	TRBV28	TRBJ2-5	TGTGCCAGCGACAACCGACAGGGGGAAGTAGAGACCCAGTACTTC	CASDNRQGEVETQYF
.	.	TRBV5-1	TRBJ2-1	TGCGCCAGCAGCTTAAGGCGGGGAACCTCCTACAATGAGCAGTTCTTC	CASSLRRGTSYNEQFF
TRBD1	.	TRBV5-1	TRBJ2-2	TGCGCCAGCAGCCCGGGACAGGGGGGCCCCGGGGAGCTGTTTTTT	CASSPGQGGPGELFF
.	.	TRBV7-3	TRBJ2-1	TGTGCCAGCAGTCAACGTACAGGGGGGGGAGTTTTGGGTGAGCAGTTCTTC	CASSQRTGGGVLGEQFF
.	.	TRBV29-1	TRBJ2-5	TGCAGCGCCTACGGACTAGGGGGGGACCAAGAGACCCAGTACTTC	CSAYGLGGDQETQYF
.	few	TRBV6-6	TRBJ1-2	TGTGCCAGCAGGGAGGCGACTAACTATGGCTACACCTTC	CASREATNYGYTF